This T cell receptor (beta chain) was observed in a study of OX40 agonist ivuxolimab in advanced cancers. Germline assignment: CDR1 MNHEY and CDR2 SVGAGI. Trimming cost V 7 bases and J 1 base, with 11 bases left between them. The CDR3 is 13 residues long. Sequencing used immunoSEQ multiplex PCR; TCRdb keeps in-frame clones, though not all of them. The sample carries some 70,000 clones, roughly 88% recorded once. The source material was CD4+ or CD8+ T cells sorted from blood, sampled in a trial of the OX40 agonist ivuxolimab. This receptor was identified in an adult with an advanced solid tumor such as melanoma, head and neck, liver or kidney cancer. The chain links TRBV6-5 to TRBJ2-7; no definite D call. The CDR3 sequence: CASNKGYSYEQYF. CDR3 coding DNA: TGTGCCAGCAATAAGGGATATTCCTACGAGCAGTACTTC.